This T cell receptor (beta chain) was identified in a study of blood T cell repertoires in COVID-19. At the level of the study: Both acute and convalescent COVID-19 samples were obtained from the United States, Italy and Spain. PBMCs, B-cell-depleted T cells, or T cells provided the cDNA or gDNA that made up the material.

V dropped 0 bases and J dropped 2; count of bases not matched to a gene: 10. Germline values: CDR1 SGDLS, CDR2 YYNGEE. CDR3 length: 18 amino acids. The authors' processing: Scientists estimated how many nucleated cells there were by amplifying reference gene primers. Method: immunoSEQ multiplex PCR; TCRdb's copy keeps in-frame clones and lacks some. That table supplies the V and J calls and clone size; D and trimming were determined from the DNA. The table includes about 230,000 clones, 75% to 90% detected once. The sequenced material came from peripheral blood. The chain combines TRBV9 with TRBJ2-5; 10 bases match TRBD2. The origin of this receptor is a middle-aged man with acute or convalescent COVID-19. The CDR3 sequence: CASSVGASGSSRQETQYF. For the CDR3, the DNA is TGTGCCAGCAGCGTAGGCGCTAGCGGGAGTTCCCGACAAGAGACCCAGTACTTC.